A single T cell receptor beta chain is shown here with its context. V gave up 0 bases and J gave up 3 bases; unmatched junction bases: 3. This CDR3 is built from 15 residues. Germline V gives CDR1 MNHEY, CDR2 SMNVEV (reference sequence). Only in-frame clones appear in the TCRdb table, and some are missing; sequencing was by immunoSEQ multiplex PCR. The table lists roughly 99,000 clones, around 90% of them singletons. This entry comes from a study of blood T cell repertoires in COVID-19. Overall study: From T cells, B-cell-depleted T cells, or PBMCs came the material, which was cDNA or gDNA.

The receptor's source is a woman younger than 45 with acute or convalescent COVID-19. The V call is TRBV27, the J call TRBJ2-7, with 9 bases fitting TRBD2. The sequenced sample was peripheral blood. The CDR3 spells CASSLSSGSIYEQYF. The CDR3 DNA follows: TGTGCCAGCAGTTTATCTAGCGGGAGTATCTACGAGCAGTACTTC.